These 9 T cell receptor beta chains came from one sample sequenced in a study of CD8 T cells in Susac syndrome. A quantity of about 0.45 to 1 ug RNA underwent reverse transcription using random hexamers. MiXCR, applied by TCRdb to the immunoSEQ multiplex PCR reads, yields one record per CDR3 protein. Among under 300,000 distinct CDR3 sequences listed, roughly 95% were seen once. The sequenced sample was CD4+ T cells from PBMCs. Receptors were obtained from a human donor with Susac syndrome.

This chain joins TRBV7-8 and TRBJ2-2; 11 bases are shared with TRBD2. Germline CDR1 SGHVS, CDR2 FQNEAQ. V was pared by 2 bases and J by 5 bases, with 10 bases of the junction left unmatched. The CDR3 length is 18 residues. CDR3 sequence reads: CASSLTTSGRRLTGELFF. CDR3 DNA sequence: TGTGCCAGCAGCTTAACTACTAGCGGGAGACGCTTGACCGGGGAGCTGTTTTTT.

V and J are TRBV30 and TRBJ1-3; no clear D. The CDR3 consists of 14 residues. The germline V gene has CDR1 GTSNPN and CDR2 SVGIG (reference sequence). Trimming removed 2 bases from V and 0 bases from J, with 8 bases in between. The CDR3 DNA is TGTGCCTGGAGTAGGCAAAACTCTGGAAACACCATATATTTT. This gives the protein CAWSRQNSGNTIYF.

V is TRBV29-1 and J is TRBJ2-3, with D possibly matching TRBD2 (6 bases). From germline, CDR1 is SQVTM and CDR2 ANQGSEA. CDR3 length: 13 amino acids. V was shortened by 6 bases and J by 4 bases, with 14 bases between the two germline ends. CDR3 amino acids: CSVSGSSSDTQYF. In DNA form, the CDR3 reads TGCAGCGTATCCGGGAGTTCCTCAGATACGCAGTATTTT.

The chain links TRBV19 to TRBJ2-5, with 13 bases lining up with TRBD2. This CDR3 comprises 16 residues. Trimming cost V 6 bases and J 2 bases; bases outside gene matches: 6. In germline, CDR1 is LNHDA, CDR2 SQIVND (reference sequence). The DNA of the CDR3 is TGTGCCAGTAGACTAGCGGGAGGGAGCCGACAAGAGACCCAGTACTTC. Translating gives CASRLAGGSRQETQYF. The full variable domain, its missing parts supplied by reference TRBV19 and TRBJ2-5, is DGGITQSPKYLFRKEGQNVTLSCEQNLNHDAMYWYRQDPGQGLRLIYYSQIVNDFQKGDIAEGYSVSREKKESFPLTVTSAQKNPTAFYLCASRLAGGSRQETQYFGPGTRLLVL.

The chain joins TRBV2 to TRBJ1-5; TRBD1 aligns across 8 bases. The V gene's germline CDR1 is SNHLY and CDR2 FYNNEI. The V and J ends lost 6 bases and 9 bases, in that order; junction bases with no gene match: 7. This CDR3 has 13 amino acids. CDR3 DNA: TGTGCCAGCAGAGAACAGGGGGGCGCGCCCCAGCATTTT. This sequence encodes CASREQGGAPQHF. The full variable domain, its missing parts supplied by reference TRBV2 and TRBJ1-5, is EPEVTQTPSHQVTQMGQEVILRCVPISNHLYFYWYRQILGQKVEFLVSFYNNEISEKSEIFDDQFSVERPDGSNFTLKIRSTKLEDSAMYFCASREQGGAPQHFGDGTRLSIL.

The chain links TRBV9 to TRBJ1-2; maybe TRBD1 (5 bases). CDR3 length: 12 residues. Trimming removed 6 bases from V and 7 bases from J, with 13 bases in between. Germline CDR1 reads SGDLS; CDR2 reads YYNGEE. The CDR3 bases are TGTGCCAGCACCCGGGGGACTTCTGGCTACACCTTC. It encodes CASTRGTSGYTF.

The chain combines TRBV6-5 with TRBJ2-1, with D possibly TRBD1 on 5 matching bases. The germline gives CDR1 MNHEY, CDR2 SVGAGI. V lost 0 bases and J 9 bases, leaving 9 bases between the germline ends. The CDR3 has 13 amino acids. The CDR3 region has the DNA TGTGCCAGCAGTTACTCGGGGCGGACTGAGCAGTTCTTC. Translating gives CASSYSGRTEQFF.

This chain connects TRBV20-1 to TRBJ2-7; weak D call: TRBD2 (6 bases). The germline V gene has CDR1 DFQATT and CDR2 SNEGSKA (reference sequence). This CDR3 is 14 amino acids long. The CDR3 DNA reads TGCAGCGTCGGGACTCAGGCCGAGATCTACGAGCAGTACTTC. This translates into CSVGTQAEIYEQYF.

The rearrangement uses TRBV19 and TRBJ2-7, with a weak D call TRBD2 (5 bases). With 3 bases removed from V and 0 bases from J, the gap between germline ends came to 12 bases. Per the germline V gene, CDR1 is LNHDA and CDR2 is SQIVND (reference sequence). The CDR3 is 15 residues long. CDR3 DNA sequence: TGTGCCAGTAGTATCGGGGAAGGCCTCTCCTACGAGCAGTACTTC. Its translation: CASSIGEGLSYEQYF.